This T cell receptor beta chain appears in the sequencing data of a study of cytomegalovirus exposure and HLA in healthy donors. Whole-study context: A prior study identified approximately 120 million unique TCR beta sequences from around 180 million T cells.

The V gene's germline CDR1 is LGHNT and CDR2 FRNRAP. Trimming pared 3 bases from V and 6 bases from J, leaving 12 bases between. This CDR3 contains 14 residues. Overall study results and limits: Most TCR beta V segments were productive about 90% or about 30% of the time in an earlier analysis. A later analysis showed TCR association rates differing by HLA locus, peaking at DRB1 and lowest at HLA-C.

Concerning this clone itself: Its target is not known.

Regarding donors, all were healthy bone marrow donors. 60 Vbeta and 13 Jbeta primers were used in PCR. The repertoire was sequenced with immunoSEQ multiplex PCR; TCRdb's copy has only in-frame clones and lacks some. There are 170,000 or so clones in the sample; about four fifths occur only once, and 1.6% lies in the top ten. The TCR sequence derives from a man in his forties or fifties in good health and CMV-seronegative. The V and J genes are TRBV12-5 and TRBJ1-5, with a weak D call TRBD1 (5 bases). Sequenced input: PBMCs. CDR3 nucleotide sequence: TGTGCTAGTGGTTTATCGGGGGTCCTTCAGCCCCAGCATTTT. Residues: CASGLSGVLQPQHF.